Each of the 18 T cell receptor beta chains below was sequenced from the same sample in a study of beta chain features in type 1 diabetes. Since all of the isolated RNA was reverse transcribed, expressed TCRB transcripts were what got sequenced. This table comes from immunoSEQ multiplex PCR, and its TCRdb copy is limited to in-frame clones, with some not included. The data contain 430,000 or so clones, over 10% of them seen just once; the ten biggest clones take up 0.035% to 0.05%. Specimen: naive CD4+ T cells from blood. Every receptor here comes from a young woman in good health.

The chain has TRBV9 and TRBJ2-1; weak D call: TRBD2 (6 bases). CDR1 and CDR2 from the germline V gene are SGDLS and YYNGEE. V was shortened by 0 bases and J by 6 bases, with 13 bases between the two germline ends. This CDR3 comprises 15 residues. In DNA, the CDR3 is TGTGCCAGCAGCGTAGGTGCGGGACCCTCCAATGAGCAGTTCTTC. Translating it yields CASSVGAGPSNEQFF.

The table lists this clone with a few counts. This rearrangement joins TRBV7-3 to TRBJ2-6, with a weak D call TRBD1 (6 bases). V lost 5 bases and J 4 bases, leaving 9 bases between the germline ends. Germline assignment: CDR1 SGHTA and CDR2 FQGTGA. The length of the CDR3 is 14 residues. The CDR3 protein is CASSPQGGANVLTF. The CDR3, as DNA: TGTGCCAGCAGCCCACAGGGAGGGGCCAACGTCCTGACTTTC.

The gene calls are TRBV29-1 and TRBJ2-3; tentative D call: TRBD2 (7 bases). V was trimmed by 8 bases and J by 6 bases, leaving 21 bases between them. The CDR3 has 14 amino acids. The V gene's germline CDR1 is SQVTM and CDR2 ANQGSEA. The CDR3 nucleotides are TGCAGCTCCCCCAGCGGGGTAGGGGGGGATACGCAGTATTTT. It is translated as CSSPSGVGGDTQYF.

This clone was seen a handful of times. The gene calls are TRBV29-1 and TRBJ2-6, with 9 bases lining up with TRBD1. The CDR3 covers 15 residues. V lost 7 bases, J lost 1 base, and 5 bases stayed unmatched. CDR1 is SQVTM and CDR2 is ANQGSEA in the germline V gene. Here the CDR3 reads CSGKQGASGANVLTF. The CDR3 DNA reads TGCAGCGGCAAACAGGGGGCTTCTGGGGCCAACGTCCTGACTTTC.

This clone has only a few counts. The chain couples TRBV7-6 to TRBJ2-7, with D possibly TRBD1 on 5 matching bases. Trimming removed 1 base from V and 2 bases from J, with 9 bases in between. The CDR3 length is 14 residues. Looked up from germline, CDR1 is SGHVS and CDR2 is FNYEAQ. CDR3: CASSLGTQAYEQYF. CDR3 coding DNA: TGTGCCAGCAGCTTAGGGACACAAGCCTACGAGCAGTACTTC.

This clone was seen only a few times. The genes are TRBV4-2 and TRBJ2-3; 7 nucleotides line up with TRBD2. This CDR3 region has 14 residues. Germline V gene lookup returns CDR1 LGHNA and CDR2 YNFKEQ. V shed 3 bases, J shed 2 bases, and the junction held 2 bases outside the gene matches. The CDR3 here is CASSHTSVTDTQYF. The CDR3 region has the DNA TGTGCCAGCAGCCACACTAGCGTCACAGATACGCAGTATTTT.

As to this clone: Other nucleotide sequences in the sample specify the same CDR3. The V call is TRBV28, the J call TRBJ1-2, with D hard to call. The V end was cut by 3 bases, the J end by 4 bases, with 6 bases between. Germline V lookup: CDR1 MDHEN, CDR2 SYDVKM. The CDR3 spans 12 residues. The CDR3 DNA is TGTGCCAGCAGTTTTGGCGGCTATGGCTACACCTTC. As protein: CASSFGGYGYTF.

This clone was observed a handful of times. V usage is TRBV7-9 and J usage is TRBJ1-1; no clear D. The CDR3 extends over 13 amino acids. CDR1 and CDR2 (germline): SEHNR, FQNEAQ (reference sequence). V gave up 5 bases and J gave up 5 bases, with 12 bases separating them. The CDR3 reads CASSLTGRTEAFF. CDR3 nucleotides: TGTGCCAGCAGCCTGACGGGCAGGACTGAAGCTTTCTTT.

This clone was found a few times. The chain carries TRBV10-3 and TRBJ2-7; TRBD2 agrees at 15 bases. Germline assignment: CDR1 ENHRY and CDR2 SYGVKD. Losses at the gene ends were 4 bases for V and 5 bases for J; bases not matched to a gene: 6. The CDR3 is 16 residues long. Here the CDR3 reads CAISVGTSGRTNEQYF. CDR3 coding DNA: TGTGCCATCAGTGTTGGGACTAGCGGGAGGACGAACGAGCAGTACTTC.

The V gene is TRBV7-3, the J gene TRBJ2-3, with D perhaps matching TRBD1 or TRBD2 (5 bases each). Trimming pared 5 bases from V and 6 bases from J, leaving 12 bases between. Per the germline V gene, CDR1 is SGHTA and CDR2 is FQGTGA. The CDR3 sequence is 13 residues long. The CDR3, as DNA: TGTGCCAGCAGCGCACAAAGGGACGATACGCAGTATTTT. Protein: CASSAQRDDTQYF.

This sequence joins TRBV7-2 and TRBJ2-5; D might be TRBD2 (6 bases). Germline V CDR1 and CDR2: SGHTA, FQGNSA. Between the trimmed V and J ends, which lost 0 bases and 5 bases, there was a span of 10 bases. The CDR3 is 14 amino acids. Here the CDR3 DNA reads TGTGCCAGCAGCTTAGCCCGGAGCGGGGAGACCCAGTACTTC. It yields the protein CASSLARSGETQYF.

The sample holds a few counts of this clone. The DNA of the CDR3 is TGTGCCAGCAGCTTGGCCCGCCGGGGGACAGTGGTGAACCAGTACTTC. Translating gives CASSLARRGTVVNQYF. The J gene is TRBJ2-5, the V gene TRBV5-8; D possibly corresponds to TRBD1 (7 bases). Germline V CDR1 and CDR2: SGHTS, YDEGEE. Trimming took off 0 bases at V and 10 bases at J, with 22 bases between the two ends. This CDR3 comprises 16 residues.

This clone was observed a handful of times. The chain joins TRBV30 to TRBJ2-1; the D gene is possibly TRBD2 (6 bases). Trimming took off 5 bases at V and 7 bases at J, with 9 bases between the two ends. The CDR3 is 11 amino acids. Germline V CDR1 and CDR2: GTSNPN, SVGIG (reference sequence). CDR3 protein: CAWGGPNEQFF. The CDR3 DNA reads as TGTGCCTGGGGAGGGCCGAATGAGCAGTTCTTC. The variable domain in full, completed from reference TRBV30 and TRBJ2-1, reads SQTIHQWPATLVQPVGSPLSLECTVEGTSNPNLYWYRQAAGRGLQLLFYSVGIGQISSEVPQNLSASRPQDRQFILSSKKLLLSDSGFYLCAWGGPNEQFFGPGTRLTVL.

V gene TRBV11-2 combines with J gene TRBJ2-7; D is uncertain. V dropped 5 bases and J dropped 2 bases, with 7 bases sitting between them. Germline V CDR1 and CDR2: SGHAT, FQNNGV. This CDR3 is 12 amino acids long. CDR3 bases: TGTGCCAGCAGCCTTGAGCCCTACGAGCAGTACTTC. Residues: CASSLEPYEQYF.

This chain connects TRBV7-2 to TRBJ1-6, with TRBD1 as a possible D gene (5 bases). Germline V gene data show CDR1 as SGHTA and CDR2 as FQGNSA. CDR3 length: 13 residues. V lost 3 bases and J lost 11, with 11 bases in between. DNA of the CDR3: TGTGCCAGCAGCTTTCTTGAGGGACCACCCCTCCACTTT. It codes for CASSFLEGPPLHF.

The chain employs TRBV10-3 and TRBJ2-5, with 9 bases fitting TRBD1. CDR1 ENHRY and CDR2 SYGVKD come from the germline V gene. The CDR3 spans 13 residues. The J segment lost 5 bases and the V segment lost 8 bases, leaving 6 bases of the junction unmatched. The CDR3 region has the DNA TGTGCCATCGGAGGGACAGGGTTTGAGACCCAGTACTTC. Protein: CAIGGTGFETQYF.

The V and J genes are TRBV4-2 and TRBJ2-4, with TRBD2 matching 10 bases. The length of the CDR3 is 21 residues. V trimming: 0 bases; J trimming: 0 bases; junction bases outside the gene matches: 14. Germline CDR1 is LGHNA and CDR2 is YNFKEQ. CDR3 coding DNA: TGTGCCAGCAGCCAAGATTCCAGCCTAGCGGGAGTAAAGGTAGCCAAAAACATTCAGTACTTC. Translation: CASSQDSSLAGVKVAKNIQYF.

In its sample, this clone was seen a few times. This sequence joins TRBV6-1 and TRBJ1-5, with 12 bases fitting TRBD1. This CDR3 region has 14 residues. Trimming cost V 6 bases and J 6 bases; bases outside gene matches: 3. Germline CDR1 MNHNS, CDR2 SASEGT. The CDR3 coding sequence is TGTGCCAGCAGATGGGACAGGGGGCCTCAGCCCCAGCATTTT. Translated, it gives CASRWDRGPQPQHF.